This TCR beta chain was sequenced in a study of glioma-infiltrating T cells after dendritic cell vaccination. Study-wide results and limits: Only a small number of patients had complete blood and tumor samples.

With regard to this clone: Its target is not known.

Profiled with immunoSEQ multiplex PCR; TCRdb holds only in-frame clones, not every one. The data show 90,000 or so clones, under 90% seen once. V was shortened by 0 bases and J by 4 bases, with 9 bases between the two germline ends. The CDR3 has 14 amino acids. Germline loops: CDR1 LNHNV, CDR2 YYDKDF (reference sequence). The TCR originated in a human donor with glioblastoma. The sequences come from blood, collected before dendritic cell vaccination. The chain is built from TRBV15 and TRBJ1-2; D uncertain. CDR3 in DNA: TGTGCCACCAGCAGAGATACCAGAAGCTATGGCTACACCTTC. Translated, it gives CATSRDTRSYGYTF.